These 9 T cell receptor beta chains originate from one sample sequenced in a study of identical twins. MiXCR, run by TCRdb on the 5' RACE reads, gives a single entry per CDR3 protein. The data show 1.5 million to 2 million distinct CDR3 sequences, with around 29% seen just once and approximately 0.29% held by the top ten. Sample: cord blood. These receptors were taken from a newborn girl in good health.

CDR3 nucleotides: TGTGCCAGCAGTTACTCCTGGACAGGGGACAATGAGCAGTTCTTC. It specifies CASSYSWTGDNEQFF. The V gene is TRBV6-6, the J gene TRBJ2-1; TRBD1 agrees at 9 bases. Germline V gene data show CDR1 as MNHNY and CDR2 as SVGAGI (reference sequence). The trim removed 0 bases at V and 5 bases at J, leaving 2 bases unmatched. The CDR3 extends over 15 amino acids.

This clonotype turned up a few times. The V call is TRBV7-6, the J call TRBJ1-2; D uncertain. Germline values: CDR1 SGHVS, CDR2 FNYEAQ. The CDR3 is 12 amino acids. Trimming left V 5 bases short and J 7 bases short, with 11 bases between. The CDR3 protein is CASSPDGGGYTF. CDR3 DNA sequence: TGTGCCAGCAGCCCTGATGGAGGTGGCTACACCTTC.

V usage is TRBV4-1 and J usage is TRBJ2-3; 9 bases are shared with TRBD2. Germline CDR1 MGHRA, CDR2 YSYEKL. J lost 2 bases, V lost 6 bases, and 12 bases had no gene match. CDR3 length equals 17 residues. The CDR3, as DNA: TGCGCCAGCAGGAAACTAACCGGGACTAGCAACACAGATACGCAGTATTTT. Translating gives CASRKLTGTSNTDTQYF.

The genes are TRBV5-1 and TRBJ1-5; D is undetermined. Germline V gene lookup returns CDR1 SGHRS and CDR2 YFSETQ. CDR3 length: 15 amino acids. The V gene lost 0 bases and the J gene lost 0 bases, with 7 bases spanning the gap. The CDR3 spells CASSLAPYSNQPQHF. CDR3 in DNA: TGCGCCAGCAGCTTGGCCCCGTATAGCAATCAGCCCCAGCATTTT.

This clonotype was observed at least ten times. The chain links TRBV10-3 to TRBJ1-2; 8 positions agree with TRBD1. Germline CDR1 ENHRY, CDR2 SYGVKD. V gave up 4 bases and J gave up 5 bases; unmatched junction bases: 3. The CDR3 extends over 13 amino acids. The CDR3 protein is CAISATGEYGYTF. CDR3 DNA sequence: TGTGCCATCAGTGCGACAGGGGAATATGGCTACACCTTC.

The chain combines TRBV12-3 or TRBV12-4 with TRBJ1-1; D is possibly TRBD1 (5 bases). CDR3 length: 14 amino acids. V dropped 5 bases and J dropped 1 base, with 11 bases sitting between them. The CDR3 loop is CASSKGDGNTEAFF. CDR3 nucleotides: TGTGCCAGCAGTAAAGGGGACGGGAACACTGAAGCTTTCTTT.

This clonotype was seen a few times. The chain combines TRBV12-3 or TRBV12-4 with TRBJ2-1; 12 nucleotides align to TRBD2. The CDR3 sequence is 17 residues long. V lost 7 bases and J lost 7; bases outside the gene matches: 14. The CDR3 is CASTSSGWGTSGNEQFF. In DNA, the CDR3 is TGTGCCAGCACCTCATCGGGGTGGGGGACTAGCGGGAATGAGCAGTTCTTC.

This clonotype was counted between two and nine times. The chain couples TRBV10-2 to TRBJ2-7; 11 bases match TRBD2. The DNA end is more similar to TRBJ2-5, so the J call may be wrong. This CDR3 is 16 amino acids long. Germline values: CDR1 WSHSY, CDR2 SAAADI. The CDR3 DNA sequence: TGCGCCAGCAGTCTAACTAGCGGGGGTCGCGGTGGGACCCAGTACTTC. It codes for CASSLTSGGRGGTQYF.

This chain uses TRBV21-1 with TRBJ2-1; the DNA was not used to check the table's D call, TRBD2. TRBV21-1 is a pseudogene. CDR3 length: 18 residues. CDR3 sequence (DNA): TGTGCCAGCAGCAAAGGTGGTCCAGGACTAGGGCACAATGGTGAGCAGTTCTTC. Translation: CASSKGGPGLGHNGEQFF.